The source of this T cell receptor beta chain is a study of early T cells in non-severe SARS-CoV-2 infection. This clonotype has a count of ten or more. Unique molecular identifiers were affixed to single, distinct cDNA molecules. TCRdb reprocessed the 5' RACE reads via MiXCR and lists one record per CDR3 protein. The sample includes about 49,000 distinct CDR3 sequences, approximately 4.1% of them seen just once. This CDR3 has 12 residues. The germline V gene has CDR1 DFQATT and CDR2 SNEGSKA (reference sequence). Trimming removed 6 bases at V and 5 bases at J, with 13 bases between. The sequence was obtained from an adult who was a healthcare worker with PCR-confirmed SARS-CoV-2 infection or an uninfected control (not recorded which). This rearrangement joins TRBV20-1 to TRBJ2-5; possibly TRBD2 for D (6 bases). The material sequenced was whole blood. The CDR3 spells CSASSDPETQYF. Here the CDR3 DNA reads TGCAGTGCCTCTAGCGATCCTGAGACCCAGTACTTC.